These 17 T cell receptor beta chains share one sample of origin, sequenced in a study of T cell responses to AZD1222 COVID-19 vaccine. TCRdb's copy holds only in-frame clones and misses some; the assay was immunoSEQ multiplex PCR. The sample has over 75,000 clones; 87% are singletons. The input for sequencing was peripheral blood, taken 28 days after the second AZD1222 dose. Every receptor here comes from an adult who received the AZD1222 COVID-19 vaccine.

In this sample, this clone turned up once. The V gene is TRBV28, the J gene TRBJ2-1; D ambiguous. The CDR3 consists of 16 residues. Germline CDR1 reads MDHEN; CDR2 reads SYDVKM. Between the trimmed V and J ends, which lost 2 bases and 6 bases, there was a span of 17 bases. CDR3 amino acids: CASSLGLSSRINEQFF. The CDR3 nucleotides read TGTGCCAGCAGTTTAGGTCTCTCGAGCCGCATCAATGAGCAGTTCTTC. Drawing the rest from reference TRBV28 and TRBJ2-1, the complete variable domain is DVKVTQSSRYLVKRTGEKVFLECVQDMDHENMFWYRQDPGLGLRLIYFSYDVKMKEKGDIPEGYSVSREKKERFSLILESASTNQTSMYLCASSLGLSSRINEQFFGPGTRLTVL.

This clone has a single count. The rearrangement joins TRBV6-5 to TRBJ1-1; a possible D gene is TRBD1 (5 bases). Germline assignment: CDR1 MNHEY and CDR2 SVGAGI. V dropped 5 bases and J dropped 5 bases, with 15 bases sitting between them. CDR3 length: 14 amino acids. In nucleotides, the CDR3 is TGTGCCAGCAGTACCAGGGCCCCGGGAACTGAAGCTTTCTTT. This gives the protein CASSTRAPGTEAFF.

The chain joins TRBV5-4 to TRBJ2-3; 12 bases are shared with TRBD2. Trimming cost V 3 bases and J 7 bases; bases outside gene matches: 18. This CDR3 has 19 amino acids. Germline assignment: CDR1 SGHNT and CDR2 YYREEE (reference sequence). This chain's CDR3 is CASSSPPLGGTSGSHTQYF. DNA of the CDR3: TGTGCCAGCAGCTCGCCACCACTTGGGGGGACTAGCGGGTCCCATACGCAGTATTTT.

This clone was counted a few times. The rearrangement links TRBV5-1 to TRBJ1-5; 7 nucleotides line up with TRBD1. The CDR3 has 15 amino acids. Germline lookup yields CDR1 SGHRS and CDR2 YFSETQ. J gave up 3 bases and V 4 bases, and 7 bases lay outside the gene matches. Here the CDR3 reads CASSPSTGNNQPQHF. CDR3 nucleotides: TGCGCCAGCAGCCCATCGACAGGGAACAATCAGCCCCAGCATTTT.

The gene calls are TRBV7-2 and TRBJ1-5, with 7 bases lining up with TRBD1. This CDR3 spans 15 amino acids. The germline gives CDR1 SGHTA, CDR2 FQGNSA. Unmatched junction bases numbered 7, after V lost 4 bases and J lost 4 bases. This CDR3 is CASSYNRGRNQPQHF. Here the CDR3 DNA reads TGTGCCAGCAGCTATAACAGGGGTAGGAATCAGCCCCAGCATTTT.

V is TRBV10-3 and J is TRBJ1-1; tentative D call: TRBD1 (6 bases). V was shortened by 2 bases and J by 0 bases, with 16 bases between the two germline ends. The CDR3 is 17 amino acids. CDR1 ENHRY and CDR2 SYGVKD come from the germline V gene. CDR3 loop: CAISEPTGGRMNTEAFF. CDR3 in DNA: TGTGCCATCAGTGAGCCGACGGGGGGCAGGATGAACACTGAAGCTTTCTTT.

The rearrangement links TRBV24-1 to TRBJ2-3; D remains unclear. The CDR3 has 11 amino acids. Germline CDR1 KGHDR, CDR2 SFDVKD. Trimming took 9 bases from V and 2 from J, leaving 5 bases between them. The CDR3 loop reads CATAHTDTQYF. The CDR3 bases are TGTGCCACCGCACACACAGATACGCAGTATTTT.

J is TRBJ2-2 and V is TRBV6-4; the match to TRBD1 covers 7 bases. From germline, CDR1 is MRHNA and CDR2 SNTAGT. The ends lost 6 bases at V and 3 bases at J; junction bases unmatched: 4. CDR3 length: 14 residues. The CDR3 sequence: CASSTGTDTGELFF. The CDR3 nucleotides are TGTGCCAGCAGCACCGGGACAGACACCGGGGAGCTGTTTTTT.

V usage is TRBV19 and J usage is TRBJ2-7; the match to TRBD1 covers 8 bases. Germline CDR1 is LNHDA and CDR2 is SQIVND (reference sequence). The CDR3 sequence is 15 residues long. J gave up 3 bases and V 3 bases, and 7 bases lay outside the gene matches. CDR3 amino acids: CASSIRVQGVYEQYF. The CDR3 DNA reads TGTGCCAGTAGTATTAGGGTACAGGGGGTCTACGAGCAGTACTTC.

The V gene is TRBV29-1, the J gene TRBJ1-2; 11 bases agree with TRBD1. V trimming: 4 bases; J trimming: 6 bases; junction bases outside the gene matches: 4. CDR3 length: 13 residues. CDR1 is SQVTM and CDR2 is ANQGSEA in the germline V gene. As DNA, the CDR3 is TGCAGCGTTGCAGGACAGGGGGCTGATGGCTACACCTTC. Protein product: CSVAGQGADGYTF. Complete variable domain (other parts from reference TRBV29-1 and TRBJ1-2): SAVISQKPSRDICQRGTSLTIQCQVDSQVTMMFWYRQQPGQSLTLIATANQGSEATYESGFVIDKFPISRPNLTFSTLTVSNMSPEDSSIYLCSVAGQGADGYTFGSGTRLTVV.

The chain uses TRBV4-1 and TRBJ2-7; the D is unclear. Germline-derived CDR1 and CDR2 are MGHRA and YSYEKL. V was cut by 3 bases and J by 6 bases, with 21 bases left in between. The CDR3 consists of 16 residues. CDR3 DNA: TGCGCCAGCAGCCACCTCACTCAATCCCTACGGGTCGAGCAGTACTTC. This gives the protein CASSHLTQSLRVEQYF.

The chain carries TRBV6-2 or TRBV6-3 and TRBJ2-3; D is possibly TRBD2 (6 bases). This CDR3 spans 15 amino acids. From germline, CDR1 is MNHEY and CDR2 SVGEGT. Trimming stripped 2 bases from V and 2 bases from J, with 11 bases between. CDR3 in amino acids: CASSYGGEATDTQYF. The DNA for the CDR3 is TGTGCCAGCAGTTACGGCGGGGAGGCCACAGATACGCAGTATTTT.

This chain uses TRBV2 with TRBJ1-2; tentatively, D is TRBD1 (6 bases). The CDR3 covers 15 residues. CDR1 and CDR2 (germline): SNHLY, FYNNEI. V was trimmed by 9 bases and J by 6 bases, leaving 23 bases between them. Here the CDR3 reads CASGLSLGQSDGYTF. The CDR3, as DNA: TGTGCCAGTGGCCTGTCCTTAGGACAGTCGGATGGCTACACCTTC. Full variable domain (rest looked up from reference TRBV2 and TRBJ1-2): EPEVTQTPSHQVTQMGQEVILRCVPISNHLYFYWYRQILGQKVEFLVSFYNNEISEKSEIFDDQFSVERPDGSNFTLKIRSTKLEDSAMYFCASGLSLGQSDGYTFGSGTRLTVV.

The V gene is TRBV5-1, the J gene TRBJ2-3; 13 positions agree with TRBD2. With V trimmed by 5 bases and J by 6 bases, 6 bases remained unmatched. The germline CDR1 and CDR2 sequences are SGHRS and YFSETQ. This CDR3 has 15 amino acids. In DNA, the CDR3 is TGCGCCAGCAGTTCACTAGCGGGGGGGCCGGATACGCAGTATTTT. Encoded protein: CASSSLAGGPDTQYF.

This chain joins TRBV5-1 and TRBJ1-5, with 10 bases aligning to TRBD1. CDR3 length: 15 amino acids. In germline, CDR1 is SGHRS, CDR2 YFSETQ. The trim removed 4 bases at V and 3 bases at J, leaving 4 bases unmatched. The CDR3 DNA sequence: TGCGCCAGCAGCGTGGGACAGGGGAACAATCAGCCCCAGCATTTT. This translates into CASSVGQGNNQPQHF.

This rearrangement joins TRBV9 to TRBJ2-1; D unclear. CDR3 size: 16 residues. Trimming took 6 bases from V and 0 from J, leaving 16 bases between them. Germline assignment: CDR1 SGDLS and CDR2 YYNGEE. Here the CDR3 DNA reads TGTGCCAGCACCAGACAAGGAGCTCTCTCCTACAATGAGCAGTTCTTC. Translated: CASTRQGALSYNEQFF.

Comments on this clone: Distinct nucleotide sequences in the sample also encode this CDR3. This chain joins TRBV7-2 and TRBJ2-7; 8 nucleotides align to TRBD1. Germline V gene sequence: CDR1 SGHTA, CDR2 FQGNSA. This CDR3 has 14 amino acids. V shed 1 base and J 4 bases; nucleotides not matched to a gene: 3. Here the CDR3 reads CASSLGQGAYEQYF. CDR3 sequence (DNA): TGTGCCAGCAGCTTAGGGCAGGGGGCTTACGAGCAGTACTTC. Combining the CDR3 with reference TRBV7-2 and TRBJ2-7 gives the whole variable domain GAGVSQSPSNKVTEKGKDVELRCDPISGHTALYWYRQSLGQGLEFLIYFQGNSAPDKSGLPSDRFSAERTGGSVSTLTIQRTQQEDSAVYLCASSLGQGAYEQYFGPGTRLTVT.